This passage covers 10 T cell receptor beta chains from one sample sequenced in a study of T cells in Graves' hyperthyroidism and ophthalmopathy. The CDR3 regions of TCR beta were amplified from RNA transcripts. With the HTBI primer set, the TCR CDR3 went through a first round of RT-PCR. Using its own MiXCR run on the multiplex PCR reads, TCRdb lists one record per CDR3 protein. The table lists roughly 300,000 distinct CDR3 sequences, less than 30% of them singletons. The material sequenced was blood. The source of these receptors is a man aged 40-49 years with Graves' hyperthyroidism that later progressed to Graves' ophthalmopathy.

This clonotype was detected ten times or more. This chain connects TRBV24-1 to TRBJ2-5; 11 nucleotides line up with TRBD1. This CDR3 contains 13 residues. Germline CDR1 is KGHDR and CDR2 is SFDVKD. Trimming took 10 bases from V and 4 from J; bases not matched to a gene: 4. CDR3 amino acids: CATGQGARETQYF. The CDR3 DNA sequence: TGTGCCACAGGACAGGGGGCCCGAGAGACCCAGTACTTC.

This clonotype was counted many times. V gene TRBV19 combines with J gene TRBJ1-1, with D possibly TRBD1 on 5 matching bases. V was shortened by 3 bases and J by 7 bases, with 6 bases between the two germline ends. The CDR3 consists of 11 residues. CDR1 LNHDA and CDR2 SQIVND come from the germline V gene (reference sequence). This CDR3 reads CASSMGVEAFF. Written as DNA, the CDR3 is TGTGCCAGTAGTATGGGGGTTGAAGCTTTCTTT.

At least ten counts were recorded for this clonotype. The J gene is TRBJ1-1, the V gene TRBV18; maybe TRBD1 (6 bases). In germline, CDR1 is KGHSH, CDR2 LQKENI. The length of the CDR3 is 16 residues. V was pared by 0 bases and J by 1 base, with 12 bases between. This CDR3 is CASSPPWQGRNTEAFF. The CDR3 bases are TGTGCCAGCTCACCACCGTGGCAGGGGAGGAACACTGAAGCTTTCTTT.

The sample holds many counts of this clonotype. The chain joins TRBV20-1 to TRBJ2-5, with unresolved D. The germline gives CDR1 DFQATT, CDR2 SNEGSKA (reference sequence). The CDR3 length is 14 residues. With 5 bases removed from V and 5 bases from J, the gap between germline ends came to 18 bases. The CDR3 protein is CSARAESETETQYF. The CDR3 nucleotides are TGCAGTGCTCGAGCAGAATCGGAAACGGAGACCCAGTACTTC.

There are many counts of this clonotype. The chain has TRBV4-1 and TRBJ1-1; D is ambiguous. This CDR3 has 14 amino acids. CDR1 and CDR2 (germline): MGHRA, YSYEKL. With 3 bases removed from V and 3 bases from J, the gap between germline ends came to 11 bases. DNA for the CDR3: TGCGCCAGCAGCCAGGGCAGTCGACACACTGAAGCTTTCTTT. Translating it yields CASSQGSRHTEAFF.

This clonotype appeared many times. The rearrangement joins TRBV28 to TRBJ2-7; no clear D gene. CDR1 MDHEN and CDR2 SYDVKM come from the germline V gene. CDR3 length equals 12 residues. Trimming removed 6 bases at V and 1 base at J, with 7 bases between. The CDR3 DNA reads as TGTGCCAGCAGGGTTGGGTCCTACGAGCAGTACTTC. Encoded protein: CASRVGSYEQYF.

In its sample, this clonotype was seen many times. The chain employs TRBV2 and TRBJ2-7, with D hard to call. Trimming stripped 7 bases from V and 2 bases from J, with 12 bases between. The CDR3 totals 13 residues. Germline V lookup: CDR1 SNHLY, CDR2 FYNNEI. For the CDR3, the DNA is TGTGCCAGCACGGCTATTAACCCCTACGAGCAGTACTTC. It codes for CASTAINPYEQYF.

The gene calls are TRBV15 and TRBJ2-7; 8 positions agree with TRBD1. Germline CDR1 reads LNHNV; CDR2 reads YYDKDF (reference sequence). Unmatched junction bases numbered 11, after V lost 3 bases and J lost 7 bases. The CDR3 is 15 amino acids. CDR3 amino acids: CATSRYGTGSVEQYF. The CDR3 DNA is TGTGCCACCAGCAGGTACGGGACAGGCTCGGTTGAGCAGTACTTC. Supplemented by reference TRBV15 and TRBJ2-7, the full variable domain reads DAMVIQNPRYQVTQFGKPVTLSCSQTLNHNVMYWYQQKSSQAPKLLFHYYDKDFNNEADTPDNFQSRRPNTSFCFLDIRSPGLGDTAMYLCATSRYGTGSVEQYFGPGTRLTVT.

The chain joins TRBV6-2 or TRBV6-3 to TRBJ2-7; maybe TRBD1 (5 bases). The CDR3 loop spans 16 amino acids. The germline V gene encodes CDR1 MNHEY and CDR2 SVGEGT. V gave up 2 bases and J gave up 3 bases, with 17 bases separating them. The CDR3 bases are TGTGCCAGCAGTTACGTTAGGGGCGCCATCCACTACGAGCAGTACTTC. Protein sequence: CASSYVRGAIHYEQYF.

This clonotype was counted ten times or more. The V and J genes are TRBV15 and TRBJ1-2; no clear D gene. Germline V gene lookup returns CDR1 LNHNV and CDR2 YYDKDF (reference sequence). The CDR3 has 12 residues. Trimming took 5 bases from V and 4 from J, leaving 8 bases between them. The CDR3 nucleotides are TGTGCCACCAGCCTCACAAGCTATGGCTACACCTTC. Its protein is CATSLTSYGYTF.